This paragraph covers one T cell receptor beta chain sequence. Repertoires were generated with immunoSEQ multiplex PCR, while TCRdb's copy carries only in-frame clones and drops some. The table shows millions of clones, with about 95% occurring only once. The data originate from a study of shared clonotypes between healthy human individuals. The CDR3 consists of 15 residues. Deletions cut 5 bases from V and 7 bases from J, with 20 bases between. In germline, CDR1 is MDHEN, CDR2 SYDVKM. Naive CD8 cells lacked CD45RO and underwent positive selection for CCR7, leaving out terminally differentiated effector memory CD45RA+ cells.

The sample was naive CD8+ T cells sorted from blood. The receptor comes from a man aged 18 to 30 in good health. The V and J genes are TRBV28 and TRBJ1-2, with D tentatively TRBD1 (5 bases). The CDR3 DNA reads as TGTGCCAGCAGTCCCTACCTGGGGGACGGGGTTGGCTACACCTTC. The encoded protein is CASSPYLGDGVGYTF.